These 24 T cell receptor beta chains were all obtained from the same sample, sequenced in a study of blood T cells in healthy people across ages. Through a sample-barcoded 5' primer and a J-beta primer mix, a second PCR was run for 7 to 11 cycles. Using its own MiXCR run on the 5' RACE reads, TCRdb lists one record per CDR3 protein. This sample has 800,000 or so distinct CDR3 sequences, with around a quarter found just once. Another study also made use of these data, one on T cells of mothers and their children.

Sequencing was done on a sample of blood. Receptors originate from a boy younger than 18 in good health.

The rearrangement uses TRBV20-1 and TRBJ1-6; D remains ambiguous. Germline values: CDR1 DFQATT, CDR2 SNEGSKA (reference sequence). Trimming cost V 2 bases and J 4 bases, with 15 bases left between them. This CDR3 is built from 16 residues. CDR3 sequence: CSARWSDQDYNSPLHF. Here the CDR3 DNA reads TGCAGTGCTAGATGGAGCGATCAAGATTATAATTCACCCCTCCACTTT.

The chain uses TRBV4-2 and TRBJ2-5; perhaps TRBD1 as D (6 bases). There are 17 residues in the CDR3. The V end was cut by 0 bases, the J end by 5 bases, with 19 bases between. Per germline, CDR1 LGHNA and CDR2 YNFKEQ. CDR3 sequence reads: CASSQEGARWNTETQYF. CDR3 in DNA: TGTGCCAGCAGCCAAGAGGGGGCTAGGTGGAACACGGAGACCCAGTACTTC.

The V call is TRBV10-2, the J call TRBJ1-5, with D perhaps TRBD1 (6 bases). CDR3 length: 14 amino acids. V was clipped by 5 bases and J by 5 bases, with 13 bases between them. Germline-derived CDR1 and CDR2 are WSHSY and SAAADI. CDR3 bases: TGCGCCAGCAGTAGGTCGACAGGTGATCAGCCCCAGCATTTT. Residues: CASSRSTGDQPQHF.

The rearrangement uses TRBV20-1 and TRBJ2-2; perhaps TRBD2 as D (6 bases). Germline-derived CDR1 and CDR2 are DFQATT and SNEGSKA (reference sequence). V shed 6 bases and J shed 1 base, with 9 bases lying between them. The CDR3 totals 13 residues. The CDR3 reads CSAVSGNTGELFF. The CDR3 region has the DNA TGCAGTGCGGTTAGCGGGAACACCGGGGAGCTGTTTTTT.

CDR3 DNA sequence: TGTGCCAGCAGTCCAGGGACAGGGATTAGCACAGATACGCAGTATTTT. Encoded protein: CASSPGTGISTDTQYF. The chain has TRBV12-3 or TRBV12-4 and TRBJ2-3; TRBD1 matches at 9 bases. The junction had 6 bases not matched to a gene; V was cut back by 5 bases and J by 0 bases. This CDR3 region has 16 residues.

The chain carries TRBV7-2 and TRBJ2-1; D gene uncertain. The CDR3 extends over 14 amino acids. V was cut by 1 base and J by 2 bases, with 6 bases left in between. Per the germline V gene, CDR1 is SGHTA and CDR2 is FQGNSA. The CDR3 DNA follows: TGTGCCAGCAGCTTAGTGAGCGCCTACAATGAGCAGTTCTTC. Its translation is CASSLVSAYNEQFF.

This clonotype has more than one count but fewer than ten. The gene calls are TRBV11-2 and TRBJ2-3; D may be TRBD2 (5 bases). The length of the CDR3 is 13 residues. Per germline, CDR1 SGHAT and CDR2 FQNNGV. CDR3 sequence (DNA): TGTGCAGCCCGAGGGTTTAGCACAGATACGCAGTATTTT. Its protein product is CAARGFSTDTQYF.

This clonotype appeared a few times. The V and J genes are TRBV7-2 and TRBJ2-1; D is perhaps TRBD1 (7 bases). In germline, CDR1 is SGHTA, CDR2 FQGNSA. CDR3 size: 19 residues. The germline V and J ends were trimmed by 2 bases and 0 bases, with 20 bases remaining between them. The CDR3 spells CASSLYPQGGRRSYNEQFF. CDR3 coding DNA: TGTGCCAGCAGCTTATATCCCCAGGGGGGTCGTCGCTCCTACAATGAGCAGTTCTTC.

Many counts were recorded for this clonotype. Here the CDR3 DNA reads TGTGCCAGCAGTCCGGGACAGGGGTACAATGAGCAGTTCTTC. Amino acids: CASSPGQGYNEQFF. V gene TRBV12-3 or TRBV12-4 combines with J gene TRBJ2-1; 10 positions match TRBD1. CDR3 length equals 14 residues. V dropped 5 bases and J dropped 4; count of bases not matched to a gene: 2.

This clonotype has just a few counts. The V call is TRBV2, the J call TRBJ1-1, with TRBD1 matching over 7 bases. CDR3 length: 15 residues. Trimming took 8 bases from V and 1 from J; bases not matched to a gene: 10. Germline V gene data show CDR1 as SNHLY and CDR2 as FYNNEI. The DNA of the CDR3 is TGTGCCAGCCACCTAAGGGACAGCCAGAACACTGAAGCTTTCTTT. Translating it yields CASHLRDSQNTEAFF. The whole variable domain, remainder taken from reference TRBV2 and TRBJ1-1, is EPEVTQTPSHQVTQMGQEVILRCVPISNHLYFYWYRQILGQKVEFLVSFYNNEISEKSEIFDDQFSVERPDGSNFTLKIRSTKLEDSAMYFCASHLRDSQNTEAFFGQGTRLTVV.

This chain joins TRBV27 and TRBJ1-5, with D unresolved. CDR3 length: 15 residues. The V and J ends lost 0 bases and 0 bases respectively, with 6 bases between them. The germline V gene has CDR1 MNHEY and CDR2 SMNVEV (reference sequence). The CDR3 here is CASSLSWGSNQPQHF. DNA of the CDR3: TGTGCCAGCAGTTTATCTTGGGGTAGCAATCAGCCCCAGCATTTT.

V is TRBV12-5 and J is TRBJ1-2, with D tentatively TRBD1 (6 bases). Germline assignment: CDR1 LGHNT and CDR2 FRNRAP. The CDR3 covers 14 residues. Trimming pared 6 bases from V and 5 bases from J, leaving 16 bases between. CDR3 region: CASGPMDSEYGYTF. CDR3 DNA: TGTGCTAGTGGCCCAATGGACAGCGAGTATGGCTACACCTTC.

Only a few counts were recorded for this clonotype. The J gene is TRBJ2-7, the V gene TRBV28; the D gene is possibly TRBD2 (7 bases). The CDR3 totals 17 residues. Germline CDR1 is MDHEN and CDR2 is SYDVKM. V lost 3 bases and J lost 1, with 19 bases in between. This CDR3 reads CASSFPGGRGESYEQYF. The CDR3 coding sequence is TGTGCCAGCAGTTTTCCGGGGGGCAGGGGTGAGTCCTACGAGCAGTACTTC. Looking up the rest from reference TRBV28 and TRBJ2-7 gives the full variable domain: DVKVTQSSRYLVKRTGEKVFLECVQDMDHENMFWYRQDPGLGLRLIYFSYDVKMKEKGDIPEGYSVSREKKERFSLILESASTNQTSMYLCASSFPGGRGESYEQYFGPGTRLTVT.

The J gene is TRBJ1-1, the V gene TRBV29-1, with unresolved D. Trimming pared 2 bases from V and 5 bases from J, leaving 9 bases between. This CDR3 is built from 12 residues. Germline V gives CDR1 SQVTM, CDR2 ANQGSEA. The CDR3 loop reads CSVELAGTEAFF. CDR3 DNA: TGCAGCGTTGAATTAGCGGGGACTGAAGCTTTCTTT.

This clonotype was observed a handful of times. CDR3 sequence: CSAREGASYGYTF. The CDR3 DNA reads TGCAGTGCTAGGGAGGGGGCGAGCTATGGCTACACCTTC. The chain is built from TRBV20-1 and TRBJ1-2, with 7 bases that match TRBD1. Germline loops: CDR1 DFQATT, CDR2 SNEGSKA (reference sequence). This CDR3 has 13 residues. Germline trimming cut 3 bases from V and 4 bases from J; bases unmatched to any gene: 5.

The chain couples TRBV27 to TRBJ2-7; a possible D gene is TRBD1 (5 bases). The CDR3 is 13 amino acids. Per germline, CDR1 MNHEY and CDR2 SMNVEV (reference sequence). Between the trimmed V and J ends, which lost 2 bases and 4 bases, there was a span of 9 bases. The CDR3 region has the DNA TGTGCCAGCAGTTTAAACAGGCAATACGAGCAGTACTTC. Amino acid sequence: CASSLNRQYEQYF.

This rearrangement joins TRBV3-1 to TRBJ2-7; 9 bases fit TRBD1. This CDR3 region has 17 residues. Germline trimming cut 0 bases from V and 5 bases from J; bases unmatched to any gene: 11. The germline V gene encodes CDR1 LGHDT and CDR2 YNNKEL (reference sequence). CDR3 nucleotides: TGTGCCAGCAGCCAAGAAGTTTCCAGGACAGGGGAGGACGAGCAGTACTTC. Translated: CASSQEVSRTGEDEQYF.

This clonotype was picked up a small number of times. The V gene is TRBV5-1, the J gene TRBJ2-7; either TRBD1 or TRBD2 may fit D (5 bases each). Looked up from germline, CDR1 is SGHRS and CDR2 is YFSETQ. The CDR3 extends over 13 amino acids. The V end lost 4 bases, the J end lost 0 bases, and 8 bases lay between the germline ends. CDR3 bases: TGCGCCAGCAGCGGGGACCACTCCTACGAGCAGTACTTC. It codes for CASSGDHSYEQYF.

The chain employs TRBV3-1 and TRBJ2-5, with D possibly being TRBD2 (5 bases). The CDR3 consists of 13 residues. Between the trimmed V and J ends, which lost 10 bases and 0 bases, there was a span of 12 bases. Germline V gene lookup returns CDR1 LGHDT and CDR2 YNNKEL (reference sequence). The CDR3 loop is CATQRDYQETQYF. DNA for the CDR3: TGTGCCACCCAACGGGATTACCAAGAGACCCAGTACTTC.

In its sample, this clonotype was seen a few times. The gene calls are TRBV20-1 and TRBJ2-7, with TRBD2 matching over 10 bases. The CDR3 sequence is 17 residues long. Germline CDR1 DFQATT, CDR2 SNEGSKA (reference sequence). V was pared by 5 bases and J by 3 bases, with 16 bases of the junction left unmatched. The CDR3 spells CSAPRGSGRARIYEQYF. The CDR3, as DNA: TGCAGTGCTCCGCGGGGGAGCGGGAGGGCCAGGATCTACGAGCAGTACTTC.

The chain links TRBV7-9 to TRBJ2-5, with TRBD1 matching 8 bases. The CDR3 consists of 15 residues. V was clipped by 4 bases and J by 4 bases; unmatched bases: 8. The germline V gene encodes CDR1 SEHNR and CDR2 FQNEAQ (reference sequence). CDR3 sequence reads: CASSWLDRARETQYF. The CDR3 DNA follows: TGTGCCAGCAGCTGGCTGGACAGGGCGCGAGAGACCCAGTACTTC.

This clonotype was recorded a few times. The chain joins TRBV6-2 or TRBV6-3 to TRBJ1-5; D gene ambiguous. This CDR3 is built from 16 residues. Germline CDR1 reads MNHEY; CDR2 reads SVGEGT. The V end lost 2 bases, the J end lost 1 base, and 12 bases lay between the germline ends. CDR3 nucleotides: TGTGCCAGCAGTTACCTCGTCGCTGGGAGCAATCAGCCCCAGCATTTT. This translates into CASSYLVAGSNQPQHF.

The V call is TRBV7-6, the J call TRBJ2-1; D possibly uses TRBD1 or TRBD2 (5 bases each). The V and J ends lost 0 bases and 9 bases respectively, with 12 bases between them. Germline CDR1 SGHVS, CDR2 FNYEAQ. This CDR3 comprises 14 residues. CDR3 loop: CASSLARAGTEQFF. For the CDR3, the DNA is TGTGCCAGCAGCTTAGCGCGGGCAGGGACTGAGCAGTTCTTC.

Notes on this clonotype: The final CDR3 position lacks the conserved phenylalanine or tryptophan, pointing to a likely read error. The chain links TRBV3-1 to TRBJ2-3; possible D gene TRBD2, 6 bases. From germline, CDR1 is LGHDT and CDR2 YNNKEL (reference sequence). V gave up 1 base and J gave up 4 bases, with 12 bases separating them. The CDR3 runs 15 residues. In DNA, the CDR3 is TGTGCCAGCAGCCAAGGGGGGACTTCTCCAGATACGCAGTATTCT. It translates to CASSQGGTSPDTQYS.